Shown below are 21 T cell receptor beta chains from a single sample sequenced in a study of CD8 T cells in ankylosing spondylitis. MiXCR was run by TCRdb on the 5' RACE reads, yielding one entry per CDR3 protein. The sample shows approximately 100,000 distinct CDR3 sequences, about 8.3% of them seen only once. The sample comprised blood, either unsorted or a sorted T cell fraction (not recorded which). These receptors were collected from a male donor with ankylosing spondylitis or in good health (not recorded which).

With regard to this clonotype: Just one base apart from a much larger clone, this may be a read error. The chain links TRBV7-2 to TRBJ2-7; 11 positions agree with TRBD1. Germline CDR1 reads SGHTA; CDR2 reads FQGNSA. CDR3 length: 15 amino acids. CDR3 region: CANSLVRDRGYEQYF. CDR3 DNA: TGTGCCAACAGCTTAGTCAGGGACAGGGGGTACGAGCAGTACTTC.

This clonotype was recorded at least ten times. V usage is TRBV20-1 and J usage is TRBJ2-5; tentative D call: TRBD1 (5 bases). The CDR3 covers 14 residues. V shed 3 bases and J shed 1 base, with 12 bases lying between them. Germline V gene sequence: CDR1 DFQATT, CDR2 SNEGSKA (reference sequence). Here the CDR3 reads CSARGPQGQETQYF. CDR3 coding DNA: TGCAGTGCTAGGGGCCCGCAGGGCCAAGAGACCCAGTACTTC.

This clonotype was seen repeatedly, ten times or more. CDR3 sequence: CASSSTGILNSPLHF. The CDR3 bases are TGTGCCAGCAGCTCCACAGGGATTTTGAATTCACCCCTCCACTTT. The chain carries TRBV7-9 and TRBJ1-6, with D perhaps matching TRBD1 (6 bases). V was trimmed by 4 bases and J by 7 bases, leaving 14 bases between them. The CDR3 length is 15 residues. Germline V gives CDR1 SEHNR, CDR2 FQNEAQ (reference sequence).

This clonotype has only a few counts. The chain is built from TRBV14 and TRBJ2-7; TRBD1 might be the D (5 bases). The CDR3 runs 14 residues. CDR1 and CDR2 from the germline V gene are SGHDN and FVKESK. Trimming left V 6 bases short and J 0 bases short, with 12 bases between. Written as DNA, the CDR3 is TGTGCCAGCAGAAGACAGAGAAGCTCCTACGAGCAGTACTTC. Its translation is CASRRQRSSYEQYF.

At least ten counts were recorded for this clonotype. The chain employs TRBV7-2 and TRBJ2-7; no reliable D call. Germline values: CDR1 SGHTA, CDR2 FQGNSA. The CDR3 has 14 amino acids. The V end was cut by 4 bases, the J end by 4 bases, with 14 bases between. The CDR3 DNA sequence: TGTGCCAGCAGCTCTCGGTTAGGGTGGTACGAGCAGTACTTC. It encodes CASSSRLGWYEQYF.

This clonotype was observed at least ten times. This sequence joins TRBV5-6 and TRBJ2-7; D remains ambiguous. There are 12 residues in the CDR3. V lost 5 bases and J 7 bases, leaving 13 bases between the germline ends. In germline, CDR1 is SGHDT, CDR2 YYEEEE. Here the CDR3 DNA reads TGTGCCAGCAGTCCCCACCCTGGTGAGCAGTACTTC. This gives the protein CASSPHPGEQYF.

This sequence joins TRBV7-1 and TRBJ2-5; 8 bases map to TRBD1. TRBV7-1 is treated as an ORF (open reading frame) with a function not yet certain. Trimming at V came to 3 bases and at J to 5 bases, leaving 14 bases not matched to a gene. The CDR3 extends over 17 amino acids. The DNA for the CDR3 is TGTGCCAGCAGCTCCCCGGGACAGGCTCGGTATCGGGAGACCCAGTACTTC. This translates into CASSSPGQARYRETQYF.

This clonotype came up many times. The chain recombines TRBV4-3 with TRBJ1-2, with D uncertain. Germline CDR1 reads LGHNA; CDR2 reads YSLEER. The CDR3 extends over 16 amino acids. Trimming took off 4 bases at V and 0 bases at J, with 15 bases between the two ends. Here the CDR3 reads CASSPLAVATNYGYTF. DNA of the CDR3: TGCGCCAGCAGCCCACTCGCGGTAGCGACTAACTATGGCTACACCTTC.

This clonotype was seen repeatedly, ten times or more. This CDR3 is CASSLIRSGRGNTEAFF. For the CDR3, the DNA is TGCGCCAGCAGCTTGATTCGGTCGGGGCGCGGGAACACTGAAGCTTTCTTT. The chain uses TRBV5-1 and TRBJ1-1; a possible D gene is TRBD1 (5 bases). Germline assignment: CDR1 SGHRS and CDR2 YFSETQ. This CDR3 comprises 17 residues. Trimming took 1 base from V and 1 from J, leaving 17 bases between them. The variable domain in full, completed from reference TRBV5-1 and TRBJ1-1, reads KAGVTQTPRYLIKTRGQQVTLSCSPISGHRSVSWYQQTPGQGLQFLFEYFSETQRNKGNFPGRFSGRQFSNSRSEMNVSTLELGDSALYLCASSLIRSGRGNTEAFFGQGTRLTVV.

This clonotype was picked up a small number of times. The V and J genes are TRBV7-9 and TRBJ2-7; 10 nucleotides match TRBD1. The J segment lost 6 bases and the V segment lost 6 bases, leaving 5 bases of the junction unmatched. This CDR3 is built from 13 residues. The germline V gene has CDR1 SEHNR and CDR2 FQNEAQ (reference sequence). DNA of the CDR3: TGTGCCAGCAGTCGGACAGGGGGAAGCGAGCAGTACTTC. It specifies CASSRTGGSEQYF. Looking up the rest from reference TRBV7-9 and TRBJ2-7 gives the full variable domain: DTGVSQNPRHKITKRGQNVTFRCDPISEHNRLYWYRQTLGQGPEFLTYFQNEAQLEKSRLLSDRFSAERPKGSFSTLEIQRTEQGDSAMYLCASSRTGGSEQYFGPGTRLTVT.

Details on this clonotype: This may be a read error: a much more frequent sequence differs by one nucleotide. The rearrangement uses TRBV12-3 or TRBV12-4 and TRBJ1-4; D possibly corresponds to TRBD1 (5 bases). V lost 7 bases and J 0 bases, leaving 21 bases between the germline ends. This CDR3 region has 18 residues. CDR3 bases: TGTGCCAGCAATTTTGGGGCGGGAGGTATTGCAACTAATGAAAAACTGTTTTTT. It translates to CASNFGAGGIATNEKLFF.

A single count supports this clonotype. CDR3 protein: CASSRPTGGEQFF. For the CDR3, the DNA is TGTGCCAGCAGCAGACCGACAGGCGGTGAGCAGTTCTTC. The V and J genes are TRBV7-2 and TRBJ2-1; maybe TRBD1 (6 bases). V gave up 5 bases and J gave up 9 bases, with 14 bases separating them. The germline CDR1 and CDR2 sequences are SGHTA and FQGNSA. The CDR3 has 13 residues.

This clonotype was observed a few times. This chain links TRBV24-1 with TRBJ2-5; D perhaps matches TRBD1 (6 bases). This CDR3 is built from 13 residues. V lost 7 bases and J 7 bases, leaving 15 bases between the germline ends. Germline assignment: CDR1 KGHDR and CDR2 SFDVKD. CDR3 nucleotide sequence: TGTGCCACCAGCGATCCGACAGGCTTGACCCAGTACTTC. This gives the protein CATSDPTGLTQYF.

This clonotype was seen more than once but under ten times. This chain joins TRBV12-5 and TRBJ2-7; D uncertain. The germline V gene has CDR1 LGHNT and CDR2 FRNRAP. This CDR3 is built from 13 residues. V lost 1 base, J lost 3 bases, and 7 bases lay in between. CDR3 nucleotides: TGTGCTAGTGGTTTGGAAGTCTTCTACGAGCAGTACTTC. Translating it yields CASGLEVFYEQYF. Full variable domain (rest looked up from reference TRBV12-5 and TRBJ2-7): DARVTQTPRHKVTEMGQEVTMRCQPILGHNTVFWYRQTMMQGLELLAYFRNRAPLDDSGMPKDRFSAEMPDATLATLKIQPSEPRDSAVYFCASGLEVFYEQYFGPGTRLTVT.

This clonotype was observed a single time. The chain couples TRBV14 to TRBJ2-7; D is ambiguous. Trimming pared 1 base from V and 0 bases from J, leaving 10 bases between. Per germline, CDR1 SGHDN and CDR2 FVKESK. CDR3 length: 15 amino acids. The CDR3 loop is CASSQAVGSSYEQYF. CDR3 nucleotides: TGTGCCAGCAGCCAAGCGGTGGGAAGCTCCTACGAGCAGTACTTC.

This clonotype was detected only a few times. The rearrangement joins TRBV6-5 to TRBJ1-3, with D possibly TRBD1 on 6 matching bases. The germline V gene encodes CDR1 MNHEY and CDR2 SVGAGI. The CDR3 has 14 amino acids. Trimming shortened V by 6 bases and J by 0 bases, and 9 bases separated the two germline ends. The CDR3 region has the DNA TGTGCCAGCAGCCAGGGGATCTCTGGAAACACCATATATTTT. Amino acid sequence: CASSQGISGNTIYF.

This clonotype came up many times. This chain connects TRBV10-3 to TRBJ2-1; D gene uncertain. CDR3 length: 14 residues. V dropped 3 bases and J dropped 5 bases, with 11 bases sitting between them. CDR1 ENHRY and CDR2 SYGVKD come from the germline V gene. Here the CDR3 DNA reads TGTGCCATCAGTGACCAGTTAGGAAACAATGAGCAGTTCTTC. Translation: CAISDQLGNNEQFF.

This clonotype was seen ten or more times. The genes are TRBV12-3 or TRBV12-4 and TRBJ1-5; TRBD1 aligns across 7 bases. With 3 bases clipped from V and 3 bases from J, the junction kept 14 bases outside the gene matches. The CDR3 spans 18 residues. In DNA, the CDR3 is TGTGCCAGCAGTTTCCTCTTGGACAGGCCCCGTTACAATCAGCCCCAGCATTTT. Residues: CASSFLLDRPRYNQPQHF.

This clonotype has a count of ten or more. This sequence joins TRBV5-1 and TRBJ2-1; D possibly corresponds to TRBD2 (6 bases). Per germline, CDR1 SGHRS and CDR2 YFSETQ. This CDR3 region has 15 residues. The V and J ends lost 4 bases and 2 bases respectively, with 13 bases between them. CDR3 in amino acids: CASSPLSSAYNEQFF. CDR3 coding DNA: TGCGCCAGCAGCCCCTTGTCTAGCGCCTACAATGAGCAGTTCTTC.

This clonotype was recorded many times. This chain connects TRBV7-6 to TRBJ2-1; maybe TRBD1 (6 bases). This CDR3 is built from 14 residues. The germline V gene encodes CDR1 SGHVS and CDR2 FNYEAQ. V was pared by 5 bases and J by 2 bases, with 10 bases between. In DNA form, the CDR3 reads TGTGCCAGCAGCAGGGGGACGGCCTACAATGAGCAGTTCTTC. Residues: CASSRGTAYNEQFF.

This chain links TRBV6-1 with TRBJ2-4; TRBD2 might be the D (7 bases). This CDR3 spans 14 amino acids. V was trimmed by 7 bases and J by 9 bases, leaving 19 bases between them. The germline V gene has CDR1 MNHNS and CDR2 SASEGT. Written as DNA, the CDR3 is TGTGCCAGCAAGGGAGGGACCGAGGGGGGCATTCAGTACTTC. Translated: CASKGGTEGGIQYF.